The 25 T cell receptor beta chains below were found in one sample sequenced in a study of cytomegalovirus exposure and HLA in healthy donors. This PCR relied on a set of 60 Vbeta primers and 13 Jbeta primers. Assay: immunoSEQ multiplex PCR; the TCRdb copy retains only in-frame clones and omits some. This table holds 100,000 to 150,000 clones. Specimen: PBMCs. These receptor sequences come from a man between 18 and 35 years old in good health and CMV-seronegative.

Turning to this clone: The sample carries other DNA sequences with the same CDR3. J is TRBJ1-1 and V is TRBV18, with D unclear. Deletions cut 3 bases from V and 1 base from J, with 6 bases between. CDR3 length: 13 amino acids. Per germline, CDR1 KGHSH and CDR2 LQKENI. CDR3 coding DNA: TGTGCCAGCTCACCGAGGGAGAACACTGAAGCTTTCTTT. Protein product: CASSPRENTEAFF.

This chain joins TRBV4-2 and TRBJ2-2; maybe TRBD2 (5 bases). Deletions cut 0 bases from V and 4 bases from J, with 15 bases between. The V gene's germline CDR1 is LGHNA and CDR2 YNFKEQ. This CDR3 is built from 17 residues. For the CDR3, the DNA is TGTGCCAGCAGCCAAGAGTCGGGCCTGAGGGTCACCGGGGAGCTGTTTTTT. Its protein is CASSQESGLRVTGELFF.

The V call is TRBV7-8, the J call TRBJ1-1; TRBD1 is a possible D gene (5 bases). With 3 bases removed from V and 2 bases from J, the gap between germline ends came to 7 bases. Germline V gene sequence: CDR1 SGHVS, CDR2 FQNEAQ. The length of the CDR3 is 13 residues. CDR3 region: CASSLTVNTEAFF. In DNA, the CDR3 is TGTGCCAGCAGCTTGACAGTTAACACTGAAGCTTTCTTT.

The chain links TRBV6-6 to TRBJ1-2, with 7 nucleotides matching TRBD1. The trim removed 0 bases at V and 2 bases at J, leaving 0 bases unmatched. The V gene's germline CDR1 is MNHNY and CDR2 SVGAGI (reference sequence). CDR3 length equals 14 residues. Written as DNA, the CDR3 is TGTGCCAGCAGTTACTCCAGGGGGAACTATGGCTACACCTTC. It translates to CASSYSRGNYGYTF.

CDR3 amino acids: CASSQTAWTGGYGYTF. For the CDR3, the DNA is TGTGCCAGCAGCCAAACCGCATGGACAGGGGGCTATGGCTACACCTTC. The chain uses TRBV11-2 and TRBJ1-2; 10 positions agree with TRBD1. V gave up 5 bases and J gave up 4 bases; unmatched junction bases: 10. From germline, CDR1 is SGHAT and CDR2 FQNNGV. The CDR3 consists of 16 residues.

The CDR3 loop reads CASSPGQRNGYTF. The CDR3 DNA reads TGTGCCAGCAGCCCTGGCCAGCGAAATGGCTACACCTTC. This chain uses TRBV5-4 with TRBJ1-2, with no clear D. The CDR3 covers 13 residues. Germline loops: CDR1 SGHNT, CDR2 YYREEE (reference sequence). Trimming cost V 4 bases and J 6 bases, with 13 bases left between them.

The chain uses TRBV4-1 and TRBJ1-1, with TRBD1 matching over 11 bases. V gave up 1 base and J gave up 6 bases; unmatched junction bases: 7. This CDR3 has 16 amino acids. Germline loops: CDR1 MGHRA, CDR2 YSYEKL. The CDR3 DNA reads as TGCGCCAGCAGCCAAGCTGGGACAGGGGGACGTCCTGAAGCTTTCTTT. This codes for CASSQAGTGGRPEAFF.

The V call is TRBV6-1, the J call TRBJ1-2; maybe TRBD1 (6 bases). This CDR3 contains 19 residues. The germline V gene has CDR1 MNHNS and CDR2 SASEGT. V dropped 1 base and J dropped 1 base, with 22 bases sitting between them. The CDR3 is CASSEVAGDKGTLNYGYTF. Written as DNA, the CDR3 is TGTGCCAGCAGTGAAGTGGCGGGAGACAAGGGGACACTTAACTATGGCTACACCTTC.

The J gene is TRBJ1-3, the V gene TRBV4-1; tentative D call: TRBD1 (5 bases). This CDR3 is 15 amino acids long. Germline CDR1 is MGHRA and CDR2 is YSYEKL. With 4 bases removed from V and 0 bases from J, the gap between germline ends came to 10 bases. CDR3: CASSPGQGSGNTIYF. The DNA for the CDR3 is TGCGCCAGCAGCCCTGGACAAGGCTCTGGAAACACCATATATTTT.

The chain uses TRBV5-1 and TRBJ1-3; TRBD1 agrees at 8 bases. The CDR3 runs to 15 residues. Trimming at V came to 4 bases and at J to 4 bases, leaving 7 bases not matched to a gene. Germline V CDR1 and CDR2: SGHRS, YFSETQ. In DNA form, the CDR3 reads TGCGCCAGCAGCCCCTGGACAGGGATGGGAAACACCATATATTTT. Its translation is CASSPWTGMGNTIYF. Based on the CDR3 plus reference TRBV5-1 and TRBJ1-3, the full variable domain is KAGVTQTPRYLIKTRGQQVTLSCSPISGHRSVSWYQQTPGQGLQFLFEYFSETQRNKGNFPGRFSGRQFSNSRSEMNVSTLELGDSALYLCASSPWTGMGNTIYFGEGSWLTVV.

The chain links TRBV6-5 to TRBJ1-1; no reliable D call. From germline, CDR1 is MNHEY and CDR2 SVGAGI. The CDR3 loop spans 13 amino acids. V lost 3 bases and J lost 3, with 8 bases in between. The CDR3 is CASSYEAHTEAFF. The CDR3 nucleotides read TGTGCCAGCAGTTATGAGGCCCACACTGAAGCTTTCTTT.

This chain uses TRBV4-1 with TRBJ2-7; 9 bases fit TRBD1. The V gene end was trimmed by 5 bases and the J gene end by 2 bases; junction bases not matched to a gene: 4. CDR1 and CDR2 from the germline V gene are MGHRA and YSYEKL. CDR3 length: 14 amino acids. As DNA, the CDR3 is TGCGCCAGCAGCTTGCGACAGGGGGCCTACGAGCAGTACTTC. Its translation is CASSLRQGAYEQYF.

V is TRBV7-6 and J is TRBJ2-3; TRBD1 agrees at 8 bases. Trimming removed 5 bases from V and 9 bases from J; junction bases left unmatched: 7. From germline, CDR1 is SGHVS and CDR2 FNYEAQ. The CDR3 loop spans 13 amino acids. The CDR3 protein is CASSQGQGVTQYF. The CDR3 DNA reads as TGTGCCAGCAGCCAAGGACAGGGAGTAACGCAGTATTTT.

The rearrangement uses TRBV29-1 and TRBJ2-7, with a possible D match to TRBD1 (6 bases). The length of the CDR3 is 13 residues. The V end was cut by 5 bases, the J end by 1 base, with 12 bases between. Germline V gene lookup returns CDR1 SQVTM and CDR2 ANQGSEA. CDR3 nucleotides: TGCAGCGTTACCGGGACACCATCCTACGAGCAGTACTTC. Residues: CSVTGTPSYEQYF.

The chain employs TRBV7-9 and TRBJ1-4; 9 bases map to TRBD1. The CDR3 loop spans 16 amino acids. CDR1 is SEHNR and CDR2 is FQNEAQ in the germline V gene (reference sequence). The ends lost 5 bases at V and 2 bases at J; junction bases unmatched: 6. The CDR3: CASSRLQGATNEKLFF. The CDR3 region has the DNA TGTGCCAGCAGCCGACTACAGGGGGCCACTAATGAAAAACTGTTTTTT.

As for this clone: At one boundary the junction diverges from the germline segment, which might be a read error. At the DNA level, this CDR3 is encoded by other sequences in the same sample as well. The chain carries TRBV27 and TRBJ2-2, with TRBD1 as a possible D gene (5 bases). The germline V gene has CDR1 MNHEY and CDR2 SMNVEV (reference sequence). The CDR3 is made up of 12 amino acids. The CDR3 coding sequence is TGCGCCAGCAGTTTCCTGGGTCAGGGGCTGTTTTTT. Amino acid sequence: CASSFLGQGLFF.

The chain carries TRBV18 and TRBJ1-4, with a tentative D call TRBD1 (5 bases). The CDR3 has 14 amino acids. Germline assignment: CDR1 KGHSH and CDR2 LQKENI. Trimming left V 5 bases short and J 5 bases short, with 12 bases between. In DNA, the CDR3 is TGTGCCAGCTCAGCAGGGAGGAGAAATGAAAAACTGTTTTTT. This sequence encodes CASSAGRRNEKLFF.

This chain links TRBV30 with TRBJ1-1; no firm D call. Germline V gives CDR1 GTSNPN, CDR2 SVGIG (reference sequence). The V gene lost 0 bases and the J gene lost 7 bases, with 6 bases spanning the gap. CDR3 length equals 11 residues. The CDR3 nucleotides are TGTGCCTGGAGTGTGAAGAGTGAAGCTTTCTTT. Translating it yields CAWSVKSEAFF.

On this clone: Other DNA sequences from this sample encode an identical CDR3 as well. This chain links TRBV5-1 with TRBJ2-7; a weak D match, TRBD2 (5 bases). The CDR3 covers 14 residues. V was pared by 0 bases and J by 0 bases, with 7 bases between. CDR1 is SGHRS, CDR2 YFSETQ, per germline. The CDR3 DNA sequence: TGCGCCAGCAGCTTGGCCACTAGCTCCTACGAGCAGTACTTC. It yields the protein CASSLATSSYEQYF.

This chain connects TRBV6-1 to TRBJ1-5; no reliable D call. Deletions cut 2 bases from V and 8 bases from J, with 10 bases between. This CDR3 has 13 amino acids. Germline V gene lookup returns CDR1 MNHNS and CDR2 SASEGT. CDR3 in amino acids: CASSETGPEPQHF. The CDR3 nucleotides are TGTGCCAGCAGTGAAACTGGGCCGGAGCCCCAGCATTTT.

CDR3 nucleotide sequence: TGTGCCAGCAGCTTGCCTACCGTATCCCAGCCCCAGCATTTT. Protein product: CASSLPTVSQPQHF. J is TRBJ1-5 and V is TRBV5-8; D call uncertain. CDR1 SGHTS and CDR2 YDEGEE come from the germline V gene. The CDR3 is 14 amino acids. V was clipped by 1 base and J by 7 bases, with 12 bases between them.

The chain links TRBV29-1 to TRBJ2-3; D not resolved. The V and J ends lost 3 bases and 0 bases respectively, with 4 bases between them. CDR3 length: 12 amino acids. CDR1 is SQVTM, CDR2 ANQGSEA, per germline. The CDR3 spells CSVEYSTDTQYF. In DNA, the CDR3 is TGCAGCGTTGAGTATAGCACAGATACGCAGTATTTT.

The genes are TRBV7-2 and TRBJ2-1; the match to TRBD1 covers 10 bases. The CDR3 consists of 16 residues. Germline lookup yields CDR1 SGHTA and CDR2 FQGNSA. V dropped 2 bases and J dropped 7; count of bases not matched to a gene: 8. In DNA form, the CDR3 reads TGTGCCAGCAGCTTAACCAGGACAGGGGGTAAAAATGAGCAGTTCTTC. Translation: CASSLTRTGGKNEQFF.

The V gene is TRBV29-1, the J gene TRBJ1-2; no definite D call. Trimming stripped 2 bases from V and 13 bases from J, with 14 bases between. This CDR3 comprises 11 residues. Germline CDR1 reads SQVTM; CDR2 reads ANQGSEA. The CDR3 loop is CSVEWLGSATF. The DNA for the CDR3 is TGCAGCGTTGAATGGCTCGGGTCAGCCACCTTC.

On this clone: The junction and the germline gene differ at one end; a read error may be behind it. This rearrangement joins TRBV4-1 to TRBJ1-2; D remains unclear. The CDR3 spans 11 residues. CDR1 is MGHRA, CDR2 YSYEKL, per germline. DNA for the CDR3: TGCGCCAGCAACCAAGGGCGGGGCTACACCTTC. It encodes CASNQGRGYTF.